Described below is a single T cell receptor (beta chain) sequence and its context. This entry is derived from a study of identical twins. The CDR3 is 15 amino acids. V dropped 0 bases and J dropped 2 bases, with 10 bases sitting between them. In TCRdb, the 5' RACE reads were re-called with MiXCR into one record per CDR3 protein. The sample contains approximately 1.8 million distinct CDR3 sequences, under 35% of which appear only once. Sequencing used cord blood. The clonotype originates from a newborn girl in good health. The V and J genes are TRBV12-3 or TRBV12-4 and TRBJ1-2, with a weak D call TRBD1 (5 bases). The chain's CDR3 is CASSLARRGNYGYTF. The CDR3 coding sequence is TGTGCCAGCAGTTTAGCGCGTCGGGGGAACTATGGCTACACCTTC.